The rows below give T cell receptor beta chains drawn from one sample of a study of T cell responses to AZD1222 COVID-19 vaccine. Profiled with immunoSEQ multiplex PCR; TCRdb holds only in-frame clones, not every one. The sample comprises over 110,000 clones, 80% to 95% of which are singletons, and 2.5% to 3.5% rests with the top ten. Source: peripheral blood, taken on day 0 of AZD1222 vaccination. These receptors all stem from an adult in good health. The CDR3 runs from the conserved cysteine through the conserved F or W. A D gene is named only where the DNA matches it firmly. Size values are once, few and many counts, or a class for expanded clones, and some rows have none.

>.|TRBJ1-1|.|TRBV24-1
CATSDFWGTEAFF
TGTGCCACCAGTGATTTCTGGGGGACTGAAGCTTTCTTT
>.|TRBJ2-7|once|TRBV19
CASSTVGGYEQYF
TGTGCCAGTAGTACAGTGGGGGGCTACGAGCAGTACTTC
>.|TRBJ2-7|.|TRBV9
CASAEGGAAYEQYF
TGTGCCAGTGCCGAAGGGGGGGCGGCCTACGAGCAGTACTTC
>TRBD1|TRBJ1-3|once|TRBV7-6
CASSSIQPDRVPFFGNTIYF
TGTGCCAGCAGCTCCATCCAGCCGGACAGGGTCCCTTTTTTCGGAAACACCATATATTTT
>.|TRBJ2-1|.|TRBV27
CASSLFFGTNEQFF
TGTGCCAGCAGTTTATTTTTCGGTACCAATGAGCAGTTCTTC
>TRBD2|TRBJ2-7|.|TRBV5-1
CASSLSLAGVEQYF
TGCGCCAGCAGCTTGTCGCTAGCGGGAGTCGAGCAGTACTTC
>.|TRBJ2-7|.|TRBV29-1
CSARGDYEQYF
TGCAGCGCCAGGGGGGACTACGAGCAGTACTTC
>TRBD1|TRBJ1-2|once|TRBV11-2
CASSLGGQAAWGYTF
TGTGCCAGCAGCCTGGGGGGACAGGCCGCCTGGGGCTACACCTTC
>TRBD1|TRBJ2-1|.|TRBV7-8
CASRRGPFNNEQFF
TGTGCCAGCAGAAGGGGGCCCTTTAACAATGAGCAGTTCTTC
>.|TRBJ1-5|once|TRBV10-2
CASSGIGTASNQPQHF
TGCGCCAGCAGTGGAATCGGGACGGCTAGCAATCAGCCCCAGCATTTT
>.|TRBJ1-2|.|TRBV19
CASTSEVSGYTF
TGTGCCAGTACTAGCGAGGTCTCGGGCTACACCTTC
>.|TRBJ1-6|.|TRBV28
CASSFMGSPLSPLHF
TGTGCCAGCAGTTTTATGGGCAGTCCTCTTTCACCCCTCCACTTT
>TRBD2|TRBJ2-1|.|TRBV19
CASSIPGGRLNYNEQFF
TGTGCCAGTAGTATCCCGGGCGGGAGACTTAACTACAATGAGCAGTTCTTC
>.|TRBJ2-1|.|TRBV30
CAWGGSYNEQFF
TGTGCCTGGGGAGGTTCCTACAATGAGCAGTTCTTC
>TRBD2|TRBJ2-3|.|TRBV7-9
CASSLSPAAGGSDTQYF
TGTGCCAGCAGCTTAAGTCCGGCAGCGGGGGGATCAGATACGCAGTATTTT
>TRBD2|TRBJ2-7|.|TRBV5-1
CASSLPGLAFEQYF
TGCGCCAGCAGCCTACCGGGACTAGCGTTCGAGCAGTACTTC
>.|TRBJ1-2|.|TRBV20-1
CSAALGGYTF
TGCAGTGCTGCTTTAGGTGGCTACACCTTC
>.|TRBJ2-7|.|TRBV18
CASSPGIYEQYF
TGTGCCAGCTCACCTGGTATCTACGAGCAGTACTTC
>.|TRBJ2-1|.|TRBV5-6
CASSLRWGSEQFF
TGTGCCAGCAGCTTGAGGTGGGGTAGTGAGCAGTTCTTC
>.|TRBJ2-2|.|TRBV15
CATSRERLPTGELFF
TGTGCCACCAGCAGAGAAAGGCTCCCCACCGGGGAGCTGTTTTTT
>TRBD2|TRBJ2-5|.|TRBV7-8
CASSPGGRREETQYF
TGTGCCAGCAGCCCGGGGGGGCGGCGCGAAGAGACCCAGTACTTC
>TRBD1|TRBJ1-4|.|TRBV5-5
CASGTGTWQEKLFF
TGTGCCAGCGGGACAGGGACATGGCAAGAAAAACTGTTTTTT
>.|TRBJ1-3|once|TRBV6-6
CASSYSNLSGNTIYF
TGTGCCAGCAGTTACTCAAACCTCTCTGGAAACACCATATATTTT
>.|TRBJ2-7|.|TRBV27
CASPAGFTYEQYF
TGTGCCAGCCCCGCCGGGTTTACGTACGAGCAGTACTTC
>TRBD1|TRBJ1-1|.|TRBV18
CASSPPMTGRHTEAFF
TGTGCCAGCTCACCACCTATGACAGGGCGGCACACTGAAGCTTTCTTT
>.|TRBJ1-5|.|TRBV2
CASSGGGGISNQPQHF
TGTGCCAGCAGCGGAGGGGGGGGCATTAGCAATCAGCCCCAGCATTTT
>.|TRBJ2-2|once|TRBV19
CASSSTAVGELFF
TGTGCCAGTAGTTCGACGGCTGTCGGGGAGCTGTTTTTT
>.|TRBJ1-2|.|TRBV18
CASSPTSRDSNYGYTF
TGTGCCAGCTCGCCAACTTCTCGGGACTCTAACTATGGCTACACCTTC
>.|TRBJ1-1|.|TRBV5-1
CASSLEAREYTEAFF
TGCGCCAGCAGCTTGGAGGCCAGGGAGTACACTGAAGCTTTCTTT
>.|TRBJ2-5|once|TRBV28
CASSLSQGKETQYF
TGTGCCAGCAGTTTGTCTCAGGGGAAAGAGACCCAGTACTTC